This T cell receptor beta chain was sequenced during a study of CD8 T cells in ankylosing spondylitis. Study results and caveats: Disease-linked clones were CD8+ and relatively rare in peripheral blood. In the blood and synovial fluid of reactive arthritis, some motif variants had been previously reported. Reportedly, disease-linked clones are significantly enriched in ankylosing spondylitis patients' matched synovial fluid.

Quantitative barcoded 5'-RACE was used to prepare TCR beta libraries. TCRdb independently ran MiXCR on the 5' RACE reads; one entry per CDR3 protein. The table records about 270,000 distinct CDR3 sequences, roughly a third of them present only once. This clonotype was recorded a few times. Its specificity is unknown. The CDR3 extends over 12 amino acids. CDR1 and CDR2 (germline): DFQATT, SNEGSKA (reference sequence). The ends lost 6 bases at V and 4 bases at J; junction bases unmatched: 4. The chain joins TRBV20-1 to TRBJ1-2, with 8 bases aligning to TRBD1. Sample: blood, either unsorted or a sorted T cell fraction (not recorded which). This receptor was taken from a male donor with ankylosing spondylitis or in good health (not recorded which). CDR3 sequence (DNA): TGCAGTGCCAGGACAGGGACCTATGGCTACACCTTC. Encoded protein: CSARTGTYGYTF.